This TCR beta chain originates from a study of CD8 T cells in Susac syndrome. RNA amounts of about 0.45 to 1 ug underwent reverse transcription with random hexamers. The authors amplified TCR beta CDR3 across 54 Vbeta and 13 Jbeta using immunoSEQ multiplex PCR. TCRdb re-analysed the immunoSEQ multiplex PCR reads in MiXCR, keeping a single row per CDR3 protein. The table shows a few hundred thousand distinct CDR3 sequences, with 85% occurring only once. Source material: CD8+ T cells from PBMCs. This clonotype originated in a human donor with multiple sclerosis.

The CDR3 region is CSVEAPASTDTQYF. The CDR3 nucleotides are TGCAGCGTTGAGGCCCCAGCTAGCACAGATACGCAGTATTTT. The chain uses TRBV29-1 and TRBJ2-3; D remains unclear. Trimming left V 3 bases short and J 0 bases short, with 10 bases between. CDR3 length: 14 residues. The germline CDR1 and CDR2 sequences are SQVTM and ANQGSEA.